This entry is about one T cell receptor beta chain. TCRdb analysed the RT-PCR reads with MiXCR anew, one entry per CDR3 protein. The sample contains fewer than 800,000 distinct CDR3 sequences, 13% to 15% of which appear only once. V was cut by 2 bases and J by 8 bases, with 15 bases left in between. The V gene's germline CDR1 is DFQATT and CDR2 SNEGSKA (reference sequence). The CDR3 totals 13 residues. The sequence was obtained from a female donor in good health, serving as a healthy control. The chain has TRBV20-1 and TRBJ1-2, with D maybe TRBD1 (5 bases). The source material was memory CD4+ T cells from blood. The CDR3 is CSARLTGRVGYTF. CDR3 nucleotide sequence: TGCAGTGCTAGATTAACAGGTCGGGTAGGCTACACCTTC.